This T cell receptor beta chain was sequenced for a study of control samples from healthy donors and cancer patients. TCRdb's table, derived via immunoSEQ multiplex PCR, lists solely in-frame clones and lacks some. Of about 160,000 clones in the sample, 85% to 90% were seen once. Germline CDR1 reads SGHAT; CDR2 reads FQNNGV. There are 16 residues in the CDR3. V gave up 2 bases and J gave up 6 bases, with 20 bases separating them. This clonotype was sampled from a young man in good health. Sample: blood. The chain links TRBV11-2 to TRBJ2-7; D gene ambiguous. The DNA of the CDR3 is TGTGCCAGCAGCTTACGGATTGGCGGATTTGGGGTCGAGCAGTACTTC. Translated: CASSLRIGGFGVEQYF.